This TCR beta chain was documented in a study of T cells in Graves' hyperthyroidism and ophthalmopathy. Patients showing uncontrolled infection, other autoimmune disease, pregnancy or lactation were ineligible. PBMCs were collected from an approximately 9 ml volume of fresh peripheral blood. Amplification of TCR beta CDR3 regions used RNA as the template. The HTBI set primed first-round TCR CDR3 RT-PCR. From the multiplex PCR reads, TCRdb called clonotypes with MiXCR, one entry per CDR3 protein. This table holds 300,000 to 400,000 distinct CDR3 sequences, about 15% found once. Regarding the study as a whole: Clonotypes that were expanded in thyroid above 0.001 mostly appeared in blood too.

On this clonotype: The antigen remains undetermined.

Specimen: blood. This TCR came from a woman between 25 and 40 years old with Graves' hyperthyroidism.

The CDR3 here is CASSEEGGQVYGYTF. The CDR3 DNA follows: TGTGCCAGCAGTGAAGAAGGTGGACAGGTGTATGGCTACACCTTC. V gene TRBV2 combines with J gene TRBJ1-2; 7 bases match TRBD1. CDR1 and CDR2 (germline): SNHLY, FYNNEI. The ends lost 1 base at V and 5 bases at J; junction bases unmatched: 7. The CDR3 is 15 amino acids.